This T cell receptor (beta chain) was documented in a study of shared clonotypes between healthy human individuals. This clone showed up just a few times. The sample has other DNA sequences that encode this CDR3 too. CD8 cells regarded as naive lacked CD45RO, were positively chosen for CCR7, and omitted terminally differentiated effector memory CD45RA+ cells. Produced via immunoSEQ multiplex PCR; TCRdb's table is partial and in-frame only. The data show millions of clones, approximately 94% seen once. Germline CDR1 MNHEY, CDR2 SMNVEV (reference sequence). The length of the CDR3 is 12 residues. V lost 5 bases and J lost 0, with 4 bases in between.

V and J are TRBV27 and TRBJ2-5; no clear D gene. This receptor was taken from a man aged 18 to 30 in good health. Specimen: naive CD8+ T cells sorted from blood. CDR3 DNA sequence: TGTGCCAGCAGTCCAAACCAAGAGACCCAGTACTTC. Translation: CASSPNQETQYF.